The T cell receptor (beta chain) described here comes from a study of cytomegalovirus exposure and HLA in healthy donors (dated by TCRdb to about 2017). Broadly, across the study: In an earlier analysis of some 550 of the donors, 276 Gb of sequence data and 100 million or so unique TCR beta sequences from 180 million or so T cells were reported. Across some 400 genotyped donors of the cohort, an average of about 240,000 unique TCR beta nucleotide sequences per donor were sequenced, and roughly 20% of those sequences were non-productive. Roughly 5 DR-DQ haplotypes were handled as single units for association and clustering because linkage in the cohort was strong. To decide whether each TCR beta V gene segment behaved as functional or pseudogenic, an earlier analysis of some 600 of the donors relied on high-throughput TCR beta sequencing. Every repertoire in the discovery cohort had been generated on one and the same sequencing platform. A later analysis re-examined previously published TCR beta repertoires from over 500 donors and added high-resolution HLA genotyping to investigate patterns of TCR occurrence. Both class I and class II loci were covered by HLA typing, at four-digit resolution. In addition to the first cohort of several hundred subjects, a separate validation cohort of over 90 different subjects was used. An early release that covered some 640 HLA-typed donors contained approximately 300 gigabases of sequencing data and around 85 million unique TCR sequences. A later genetic analysis took genome-wide SNP genotypes for about 55% of the roughly 670 donors and used that subset as a discovery cohort. Rather than drawing on any new phenotypic data, the later analysis identified candidate immune exposures from TCR beta sequences and the way those sequences occurred across donors. Among the approximately 420 genotyped donors, around 79% belonged to the genetic ancestry cluster associated with self-reported Caucasian donors. Typing coverage differed by locus: A, B, C, DRB1 and DQB1 were typed in about 620-630 donors, DQA1 in about 510, DPA1 in over 600, and DPB1 in 450 to 480. Donor age, sex, ethnicity and CMV serostatus were compiled alongside the repertoire data. The study profiled the T cell repertoires of approximately 700 subjects by immunosequencing and related them to cytomegalovirus serostatus. The study aimed to test whether cataloging public T cell receptors could reveal signatures of past pathogen exposure. To predict cytomegalovirus infection status, the study brought together high-throughput TCR immunosequencing, statistical association of individual TCRs with disease status, and machine learning.

Cut back by 6 bases and 10 bases, the V and J ends lie 13 bases apart. CDR1 and CDR2 are read off the germline V gene as MNHNS and SASEGT. The CDR3, cysteine through phenylalanine, is 13 amino acids long. The retained sequence is limited to the CDR3, 39 bases, with the frame set at the first base. The cohort comprised 666 healthy bone marrow donors. At the time of sampling, every cohort member was nominally healthy, though immune exposures that went unrecorded were likely present. The donor tested CMV seropositive and was one of the 289 seropositive cohort members. A peripheral blood sample was collected from each donor, and TCR beta sequencing was performed on peripheral blood mononuclear cells. Genomic DNA was extracted from the blood cell samples with the Qiagen DNeasy Blood Extraction Kit. On the study overall, not on this receptor specifically: Because HLA typing was unavailable for some donors at each locus, only the typed subset was used in association tests. At a false discovery rate of 0.05, a later analysis linked around 15,000 TCR beta sequences to specific HLA alleles. In a later analysis, the rate of TCR association differed among HLA loci, with DRB1 alleles having the most associated TCRs and HLA-C alleles having the fewest. The presence/absence analyses assumed that sequencing depth was roughly uniform across donors, and that assumption may not be true. Because counts were too low, seventeen rarely observed V segments, including chromosome 9 orphons, were excluded from the earlier analysis of several hundred of the donors. CMV serostatus was the only immune exposure information available for the cohort. In vitro tests confirmed that three of the cytomegalovirus-associated TCR beta chains recognize cytomegalovirus antigens. The sequencing pipeline was judged likely to have produced a cluster of highly shared sequence variants as a technical artifact. The authors suggested that the approach could potentially be generalized to other disease states and immunological phenotypes. A further reported finding was that TCR beta sequences accurately predicted the HLA-A and HLA-B alleles for most subjects in the first cohort. The cohort was sequenced for TCR beta chains only, and without alpha or paired-chain data the features that could be detected were limited. An earlier analysis of some 590 of the donors showed that most TCR beta V segments appeared in productive rearrangements either about 87% or about 30% of the time, which broadly matched IMGT annotations. A later genetic analysis reported fewer N-insertions in productive TCRs among donors in an Asian-associated ancestry cluster than the roughly 650-donor mean. A later analysis reported that several top co-occurrence clusters appeared linked to parvovirus B19, influenza, CMV and Epstein-Barr virus. An association between a missense DCLRE1C variant and V-gene and J-gene trimming of TCR beta chains was found in a later genetic analysis and replicated in an independent cohort. According to a later analysis, most CMV-associated TCR beta chains appeared to be HLA-restricted, and the HLA associations seemed to be driven largely by CMV exposure. The study gave a list of around 170 TCR beta chains associated with cytomegalovirus. Because the 87-base-pair reads could not distinguish some IMGT-functional V segments, including TRBV6-2 and TRBV6-3, those segments were excluded. While some public TCRs were present in many individuals, most TCR sequences turned up only very rarely across donors. Cytomegalovirus status was reported to be diagnosed by the classifier with high specificity and sensitivity in both the original and validation cohorts. Compared with equally common non-associated chains, HLA-associated TCR beta chains in a later analysis were more clonally expanded and had lower generation probabilities. When HLA alleles, especially DR and DQ, strongly co-occurred, TCR associations were difficult to assign to individual alleles. Linkage disequilibrium might explain the correlated functional status among segregating V segments, but an unknown experimental factor could not be excluded.

Receptors were amplified or captured by the immunoSEQ multiplex PCR assay. A mixture of 60 forward primers for TCR Vbeta segments and 13 reverse primers for TCR Jbeta segments was used in the multiplex PCR. The CDR3 region of rearranged TCR beta genes was amplified from genomic DNA with a multiplex PCR assay. Amplified TCR beta libraries were sequenced as 87-base-pair reads on the Illumina HiSeq System. Per the original workflow: Across the 640 or so repertoires, a later analysis counted about 81 million unique TCR beta chains, roughly 11 million of which were shared by at least two donors. To remove PCR and sequencing errors, raw reads were error-corrected and collapsed into unique sequences using a nearest-neighbor algorithm that merged closely related sequences. V, D and J gene segments were assigned by aligning CDR3 sequences to IMGT reference sequences. For a sequence to be retained, at least a six-nucleotide match to both a V gene segment and a J gene segment was required. A rearrangement counted as productive if the CDR3 had no stop codons and remained in frame with V and J, and every other rearrangement counted as non-productive. CDR3 was defined according to IMGT convention as the region running from the second conserved V-encoded cysteine to the conserved J-encoded phenylalanine. The earlier analysis of some 550 of the donors excluded any sequence lacking an unambiguous match to a single V gene segment. In an earlier analysis of approximately 550 of the donors, V segments were called functional above 56.7% productive rearrangements and were called segregating when the between-donor standard deviation exceeded 5%. A statistical classification framework was developed to diagnose cytomegalovirus status using the catalog of TCR beta chain sequences. A later analysis assigned V and J genes by comparing TCR nucleotide sequences with IMGT/GENE-DB human TR gene sequences. A later analysis assigned CDR3 sequences and most-parsimonious VDJ recombination scenarios with the TCRdist pipeline. A later analysis defined each TCR beta chain by its CDR3 amino acid sequence plus V-gene family, and excluded reads lacking a unique V-gene family. A later analysis removed 592 highly shared, low-generation-probability nucleotide sequences to deal with suspected cross-contamination and a sequencing artifact. In a later analysis, a clonal expansion index was calculated for each public chain from normalized within-repertoire ranks of inferred template counts. In a later analysis, generation probabilities were computed using a VDJ recombination model fitted to out-of-frame rearrangements, and the results were checked against IGoR. In a later analysis, hypergeometric tests were used to score TCR-TCR, TCR-HLA and TCR-CMV co-occurrence, with a repertoire-size bias correction applied to TCR pairs. In a later analysis, false discovery rates were estimated by permuting HLA or CMV assignments 20 times. In a later analysis, co-occurring TCRs were grouped with DBSCAN, and TCRdist sequence similarity was added when clustering was performed within HLA-allele-positive subsets. Co-occurrence clustering excluded repertoires with fewer than 30,000 or more than 120,000 public chains, plus five with anomalous nucleotide sharing. In TCRdb, the immuneACCESS table is reduced to in-frame sequences with V and J assigned. These tables do not hold every clone; where another copy was compared, an unresolved V gene accounts for under half, and the others remain unexplained. The D gene and trimming were derived from the DNA, and the V and J assignments and clone size from that table. For this sample there are approximately 91,000 clones; approximately 86% appear just once. About 8.6% of the sample is taken by the ten largest.

As regards this clone: The antigen this receptor binds is unknown. Within one base of it there is no much larger clone, and no base qualities were kept.

The sequence joins TRBV6-1 to TRBJ1-6, with no confident D gene call. The TCR was taken from a man aged 25 to 40 in good health and CMV-seropositive. Sequencing was carried out using PBMCs. The CDR3: CASRLERPSPLHF. The DNA is as follows: TGTGCCAGCAGGCTAGAAAGACCCTCACCCCTCCACTTT.